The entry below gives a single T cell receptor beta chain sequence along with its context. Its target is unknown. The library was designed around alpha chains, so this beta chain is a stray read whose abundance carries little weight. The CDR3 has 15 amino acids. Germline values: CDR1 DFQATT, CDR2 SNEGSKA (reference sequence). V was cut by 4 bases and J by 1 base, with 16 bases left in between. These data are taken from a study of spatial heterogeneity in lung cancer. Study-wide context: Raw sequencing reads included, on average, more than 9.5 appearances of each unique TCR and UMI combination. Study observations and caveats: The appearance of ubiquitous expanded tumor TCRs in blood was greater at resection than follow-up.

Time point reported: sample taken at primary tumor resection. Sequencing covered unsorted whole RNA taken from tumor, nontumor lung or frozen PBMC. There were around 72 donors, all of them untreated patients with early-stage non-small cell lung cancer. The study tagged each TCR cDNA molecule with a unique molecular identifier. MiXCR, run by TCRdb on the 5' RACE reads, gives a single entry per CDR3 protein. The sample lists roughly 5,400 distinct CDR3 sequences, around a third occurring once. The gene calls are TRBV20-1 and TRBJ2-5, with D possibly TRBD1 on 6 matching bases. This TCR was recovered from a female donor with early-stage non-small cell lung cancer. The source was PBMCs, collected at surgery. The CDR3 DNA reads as TGCAGTGCTACGTTAAGGGGGAAGGCCCAAGAGACCCAGTACTTC. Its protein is CSATLRGKAQETQYF.